One sample yielded the 30 T cell receptor beta chains listed below, sequenced in a study of cytomegalovirus exposure and HLA in healthy donors. Vbeta (60) and Jbeta (13) primers were used in the PCR. Here immunoSEQ multiplex PCR was the method, and the copy in TCRdb shows in-frame clones only, minus some. The sample carries 180,000 or so clones, 80% to 90% recorded once. The sample comprised PBMCs. These receptors came from a woman younger than 35 in good health and CMV-seronegative.

The chain uses TRBV15 and TRBJ1-1; TRBD1 aligns across 10 bases. The V segment lost 5 bases and the J segment 14 bases; nucleotides outside the gene matches: 11. CDR3 length equals 13 residues. Looked up from germline, CDR1 is LNHNV and CDR2 is YYDKDF (reference sequence). CDR3 DNA: TGTGCCACCAGCGGGGACAGGGGAAGAAGGCGATTCTTT. Encoded protein: CATSGDRGRRRFF.

The chain links TRBV5-1 to TRBJ2-1, with 8 bases identical to TRBD1. The CDR3 has 15 amino acids. V gave up 0 bases and J gave up 3 bases; unmatched junction bases: 2. Germline CDR1 reads SGHRS; CDR2 reads YFSETQ. The CDR3, as DNA: TGCGCCAGCAGCTTGGGGACAGGGCGCTACAATGAGCAGTTCTTC. Translation gives CASSLGTGRYNEQFF.

The chain employs TRBV5-1 and TRBJ2-5; TRBD1 agrees at 12 bases. J lost 5 bases, V lost 0 bases, and 8 bases had no gene match. The germline CDR1 and CDR2 sequences are SGHRS and YFSETQ. The CDR3 runs to 17 residues. The CDR3 DNA reads TGCGCCAGCAGCTTGGTGGTTTCAGGGACAGGGGGCGAGACCCAGTACTTC. This encodes CASSLVVSGTGGETQYF.

The rearrangement uses TRBV7-9 and TRBJ2-1, with 11 bases fitting TRBD2. Germline values: CDR1 SEHNR, CDR2 FQNEAQ (reference sequence). The CDR3 length is 15 residues. Germline trimming cut 3 bases from V and 7 bases from J; bases unmatched to any gene: 5. CDR3 nucleotide sequence: TGTGCCAGCAGCTTTTGGACTAGCGGGTTGAATGAGCAGTTCTTC. This gives the protein CASSFWTSGLNEQFF.

This chain connects TRBV5-1 to TRBJ2-1; 11 nucleotides agree with TRBD2. With 3 bases clipped from V and 3 bases from J, the junction kept 5 bases outside the gene matches. CDR1 is SGHRS and CDR2 is YFSETQ in the germline V gene. The CDR3 contains 16 residues. CDR3 nucleotides: TGCGCCAGCAGCTCCTCGACTAGCGGGAACTACAATGAGCAGTTCTTC. This encodes CASSSSTSGNYNEQFF.

The rearrangement links TRBV27 to TRBJ2-5; tentatively, D is TRBD2 (5 bases). V lost 6 bases, J lost 1 base, and 21 bases lay in between. CDR3 size: 17 residues. Germline V gene sequence: CDR1 MNHEY, CDR2 SMNVEV (reference sequence). The CDR3 sequence is CASRSSVEGRSQETQYF. CDR3 in DNA: TGTGCCAGCAGAAGCAGCGTTGAGGGCAGATCCCAAGAGACCCAGTACTTC.

The CDR3 DNA follows: TGTGCCAGCAGCCCCTACGGGATCTCCTACGAGCAGTACTTC. It is translated as CASSPYGISYEQYF. The rearrangement links TRBV27 to TRBJ2-7, with D possibly being TRBD2 (5 bases). Germline assignment: CDR1 MNHEY and CDR2 SMNVEV (reference sequence). V was trimmed by 6 bases and J by 0 bases, leaving 12 bases between them. This CDR3 has 14 amino acids.

V gene TRBV27 combines with J gene TRBJ2-7; 13 bases map to TRBD2. This CDR3 is 15 amino acids long. Germline assignment: CDR1 MNHEY and CDR2 SMNVEV (reference sequence). The V gene end was trimmed by 8 bases and the J gene end by 3 bases; junction bases not matched to a gene: 7. The CDR3 spells CASGTSGTSNYEQYF. The CDR3 DNA sequence: TGTGCCAGCGGGACTAGCGGGACGTCGAACTACGAGCAGTACTTC.

V usage is TRBV2 and J usage is TRBJ2-7, with D unclear. The CDR3 is made up of 13 amino acids. Germline CDR1 and CDR2: SNHLY and FYNNEI. Between the trimmed V and J ends, which lost 7 bases and 3 bases, there was a span of 13 bases. In DNA form, the CDR3 reads TGTGCCAGCAATGACCCATCTAACTACGAGCAGTACTTC. Translating gives CASNDPSNYEQYF.

The rearrangement links TRBV5-1 to TRBJ2-7; D is perhaps TRBD2 (6 bases). From germline, CDR1 is SGHRS and CDR2 YFSETQ. The CDR3 covers 13 residues. V was clipped by 7 bases and J by 2 bases, with 13 bases between them. This chain's CDR3 is CASGTGLTYEQYF. DNA of the CDR3: TGCGCCAGCGGTACAGGACTAACCTACGAGCAGTACTTC.

J is TRBJ2-7 and V is TRBV6-1; 11 bases map to TRBD1. The CDR3 is 14 amino acids. CDR1 and CDR2 (germline): MNHNS, SASEGT. V trimming: 7 bases; J trimming: 0 bases; junction bases outside the gene matches: 2. The DNA for the CDR3 is TGTGCCAGCACCGGGACAGGGGGCTCCTACGAGCAGTACTTC. Translated, it gives CASTGTGGSYEQYF.

This rearrangement joins TRBV13 to TRBJ2-7, with a possible D match to TRBD2 (5 bases). This CDR3 spans 14 amino acids. Germline V gene lookup returns CDR1 PRHDT and CDR2 FYEKMQ (reference sequence). V lost 4 bases, J lost 5 bases, and 15 bases lay in between. CDR3 in DNA: TGTGCCAGCAGCTCCATCCTCCTAGCCCACGAGCAGTACTTC. It yields the protein CASSSILLAHEQYF.

The chain joins TRBV5-3 to TRBJ1-4; no reliable D call. TRBV5-3 is designated an ORF whose function remains uncertain. V dropped 8 bases and J dropped 15 bases, with 17 bases sitting between them. This CDR3 spans 11 amino acids. The CDR3 coding sequence is TGTGCCAGGGGCTCCCTTTGGTCGGTGTTTTTT. Translating gives CARGSLWSVFF.

The V and J genes are TRBV5-5 and TRBJ2-1; 8 nucleotides line up with TRBD2. V shed 3 bases, J shed 6 bases, and the junction held 8 bases outside the gene matches. CDR3 length: 15 residues. Germline CDR1 SGHKS, CDR2 YYEKEE (reference sequence). The CDR3 loop is CASSWASGRINEQFF. In DNA, the CDR3 is TGTGCCAGCAGCTGGGCTAGCGGGCGTATCAATGAGCAGTTCTTC.

The genes are TRBV27 and TRBJ2-1; 12 bases match TRBD1. The germline V gene encodes CDR1 MNHEY and CDR2 SMNVEV (reference sequence). The CDR3 covers 16 residues. J lost 6 bases, V lost 5 bases, and 8 bases had no gene match. CDR3 region: CASSRRDRGPLNEQFF. The CDR3 DNA sequence: TGTGCCAGCAGTCGCCGGGACAGGGGGCCTCTCAATGAGCAGTTCTTC.

This clone was counted between two and nine times. The genes are TRBV27 and TRBJ1-1; D is unclear. V dropped 2 bases and J dropped 0 bases, with 10 bases sitting between them. The germline CDR1 and CDR2 sequences are MNHEY and SMNVEV (reference sequence). This CDR3 comprises 15 residues. The CDR3 here is CASSLNGGVNTEAFF. CDR3 coding DNA: TGTGCCAGCAGTTTAAACGGCGGTGTGAACACTGAAGCTTTCTTT.

The chain carries TRBV5-4 and TRBJ1-1, with D hard to call. Trimming cost V 0 bases and J 2 bases, with 5 bases left between them. This CDR3 has 13 amino acids. Germline V gene sequence: CDR1 SGHNT, CDR2 YYREEE (reference sequence). CDR3 amino acids: CASSLVANTEAFF. CDR3 nucleotides: TGTGCCAGCAGCTTGGTAGCAAACACTGAAGCTTTCTTT.

The chain recombines TRBV7-3 with TRBJ2-3; perhaps TRBD1 as D (5 bases). V was shortened by 3 bases and J by 4 bases, with 20 bases between the two germline ends. Germline V lookup: CDR1 SGHTA, CDR2 FQGTGA. The CDR3 is made up of 17 amino acids. CDR3 protein: CASSFVGAGDGADTQYF. The CDR3 bases are TGTGCCAGCAGCTTTGTTGGGGCAGGAGATGGGGCAGATACGCAGTATTTT.

V usage is TRBV28 and J usage is TRBJ2-7; tentatively, D is TRBD2 (6 bases). Trimming cost V 7 bases and J 3 bases, with 13 bases left between them. Germline CDR1 and CDR2: MDHEN and SYDVKM. CDR3 length equals 13 residues. CDR3 in amino acids: CASTLSGVYEQYF. The DNA of the CDR3 is TGTGCCAGCACCCTATCGGGAGTCTACGAGCAGTACTTC.

This clone was observed a handful of times. V and J are TRBV6-1 and TRBJ2-3; D might be TRBD2 (5 bases). CDR3 length: 13 amino acids. V was pared by 8 bases and J by 3 bases, with 12 bases between. CDR1 is MNHNS, CDR2 SASEGT, per germline. This chain's CDR3 is CASRESATDTQYF. The DNA of the CDR3 is TGTGCCAGCCGGGAAAGCGCAACAGATACGCAGTATTTT.

The chain is built from TRBV25-1 and TRBJ2-2; TRBD1 agrees at 7 bases. Germline values: CDR1 MGHDK, CDR2 SYGVNS. Germline trimming cut 6 bases from V and 4 bases from J; bases unmatched to any gene: 8. CDR3 length: 15 amino acids. Here the CDR3 DNA reads TGTGCCAGCAGCAAAGGGACAGTCAGCACCGGGGAGCTGTTTTTT. Translation: CASSKGTVSTGELFF.

This chain uses TRBV5-5 with TRBJ2-4; 10 positions agree with TRBD2. The CDR3 is 16 amino acids. V lost 0 bases, J lost 9 bases, and 9 bases stayed unmatched. Germline V lookup: CDR1 SGHKS, CDR2 YYEKEE (reference sequence). CDR3 coding DNA: TGTGCCAGCAGCTTGGAGGGGGCTAGCGGGAGAAGCATTCAGTACTTC. Its protein is CASSLEGASGRSIQYF.

This chain connects TRBV4-2 to TRBJ2-1; D is undetermined. This CDR3 has 18 residues. Germline V gives CDR1 LGHNA, CDR2 YNFKEQ. V shed 0 bases and J shed 2 bases, with 17 bases lying between them. CDR3 DNA sequence: TGTGCCAGCAGCCAAGATTTAGTGCGGAGCCCGGCCTACAATGAGCAGTTCTTC. Translating it yields CASSQDLVRSPAYNEQFF.

The rearrangement joins TRBV5-1 to TRBJ2-5, with 9 bases aligning to TRBD2. Germline CDR1 and CDR2: SGHRS and YFSETQ. Trimming removed 4 bases from V and 4 bases from J; junction bases left unmatched: 8. This CDR3 is built from 15 residues. The CDR3 reads CASSRELAGSETQYF. DNA for the CDR3: TGCGCCAGCAGCAGGGAACTAGCGGGTTCAGAGACCCAGTACTTC.

The chain couples TRBV30 to TRBJ1-5, with D uncertain. This CDR3 comprises 10 residues. Trimming removed 4 bases at V and 9 bases at J, with 7 bases between. CDR1 and CDR2 from the germline V gene are GTSNPN and SVGIG (reference sequence). In DNA form, the CDR3 reads TGTGCCTGGATTTCCGGGCCCCAGCATTTT. Its translation: CAWISGPQHF. Based on the CDR3 plus reference TRBV30 and TRBJ1-5, the full variable domain is SQTIHQWPATLVQPVGSPLSLECTVEGTSNPNLYWYRQAAGRGLQLLFYSVGIGQISSEVPQNLSASRPQDRQFILSSKKLLLSDSGFYLCAWISGPQHFGDGTRLSIL.

This rearrangement joins TRBV6-4 to TRBJ2-1; TRBD2 aligns across 11 bases. In germline, CDR1 is MRHNA, CDR2 SNTAGT. The trim removed 7 bases at V and 7 bases at J, leaving 18 bases unmatched. The CDR3 is 18 residues long. The CDR3 spells CASTAPGASGRKGNEQFF. CDR3 in DNA: TGTGCCAGCACAGCCCCCGGGGCTAGCGGGAGGAAGGGTAATGAGCAGTTCTTC.

This clone was observed once. The CDR3 nucleotides are TGTGCCATCAGTCGACTAGCGGGAGTTGATGAGCAGTTCTTC. Protein: CAISRLAGVDEQFF. The V call is TRBV10-3, the J call TRBJ2-1, with 12 bases matching TRBD2. The CDR3 contains 14 residues. Germline V gene lookup returns CDR1 ENHRY and CDR2 SYGVKD. The V gene end was trimmed by 5 bases and the J gene end by 8 bases; junction bases not matched to a gene: 4.

The chain has TRBV21-1 and TRBJ1-1. TRBV21-1 is labeled a pseudogene. The CDR3 runs to 21 residues. CDR3 amino acids: CASSRRGCFGGTQVVNTEAFF. The CDR3 coding sequence is TGTGCCAGCAGCAGAAGGGGCTGTTTCGGGGGGACCCAGGTGGTGAACACTGAAGCTTTCTTT.

The chain is built from TRBV5-1 and TRBJ2-1, with unresolved D. Germline V lookup: CDR1 SGHRS, CDR2 YFSETQ. The CDR3 is 12 amino acids. Trimming stripped 3 bases from V and 5 bases from J, with 6 bases between. The CDR3 nucleotides are TGCGCCAGCAGCTGGGCAGACAATGAGCAGTTCTTC. Protein sequence: CASSWADNEQFF.

The chain recombines TRBV7-3 with TRBJ2-1; TRBD2 is a possible D gene (6 bases). There are 15 residues in the CDR3. V was clipped by 5 bases and J by 4 bases, with 15 bases between them. The germline gives CDR1 SGHTA, CDR2 FQGTGA. The CDR3 here is CASSHGGTQYNEQFF. In DNA form, the CDR3 reads TGTGCCAGCAGCCACGGCGGGACTCAATACAATGAGCAGTTCTTC.